This T cell receptor beta chain was recovered during a study of T-cell reconstitution after alpha-beta-depleted transplantation in children. Using unique molecular identifiers, the investigators prepared the TCRbeta library. In TCRdb, the PCR reads were re-called with MiXCR into one record per CDR3 protein. The sample carries around 480,000 distinct CDR3 sequences, around a third recorded once. The germline V gene encodes CDR1 LNHDA and CDR2 SQIVND (reference sequence). CDR3 size: 15 residues. The J segment lost 5 bases and the V segment lost 5 bases, leaving 7 bases of the junction unmatched. The gene calls are TRBV19 and TRBJ2-1; 9 bases line up with TRBD2. This specimen consisted of PBMCs from the stem cell graft donor, obtained from the stem cell graft. The receptor was isolated from a human donor who donated a stem cell graft to a child with aplastic anemia. CDR3: CASSSSGLAHNEQFF. For the CDR3, the DNA is TGTGCCAGTAGTTCCTCGGGACTAGCTCACAATGAGCAGTTCTTC.